These 32 T cell receptor beta chains were all obtained from the same sample, sequenced in a study of blood T cell repertoires in COVID-19. Sequencing used immunoSEQ multiplex PCR; TCRdb keeps in-frame clones, though not all of them. The top ten hold roughly 7.1% of the sample, which has roughly 300,000 clones, about 90% seen once. The sample consisted of peripheral blood. The receptors stem from a woman aged 45-59 years who had recovered from COVID-19.

The chain joins TRBV6-5 to TRBJ1-2; 9 nucleotides agree with TRBD1. Germline V CDR1 and CDR2: MNHEY, SVGAGI. The J segment lost 10 bases and the V segment lost 7 bases, leaving 13 bases of the junction unmatched. The CDR3 sequence is 14 residues long. CDR3 residues: CASKVDRTGVPYTF. In nucleotides, the CDR3 is TGTGCCAGCAAAGTTGACCGGACAGGGGTACCCTACACCTTC.

This chain joins TRBV5-4 and TRBJ2-5, with D tentatively TRBD2 (6 bases). Between the trimmed V and J ends, which lost 0 bases and 1 base, there was a span of 10 bases. This CDR3 is built from 15 residues. The germline gives CDR1 SGHNT, CDR2 YYREEE (reference sequence). The CDR3 loop reads CASSLDFGGQETQYF. The CDR3 DNA sequence: TGTGCCAGCAGCTTGGACTTCGGGGGCCAAGAGACCCAGTACTTC.

CDR3 DNA sequence: TGTGCCAGCAGTGAAATTACGGACGGGACCCAGCATTTT. Its translation: CASSEITDGTQHF. The rearrangement links TRBV6-1 to TRBJ1-5; D gene uncertain. Trimming shortened V by 2 bases and J by 11 bases, and 13 bases separated the two germline ends. Germline values: CDR1 MNHNS, CDR2 SASEGT. The CDR3 is 13 residues long.

This chain uses TRBV6-2 or TRBV6-3 with TRBJ2-5; maybe TRBD1 (6 bases). The germline CDR1 and CDR2 sequences are MNHEY and SVGEGT. V was trimmed by 5 bases and J by 2 bases, leaving 12 bases between them. The CDR3 is 14 residues long. The CDR3 DNA is TGTGCCAGCAGTCCCCAGGGGCTGCAAGAGACCCAGTACTTC. The encoded protein is CASSPQGLQETQYF.

This clone was counted a single time. The chain uses TRBV7-2 and TRBJ1-2; D gene ambiguous. Germline V gene sequence: CDR1 SGHTA, CDR2 FQGNSA. With 5 bases removed from V and 7 bases from J, the gap between germline ends came to 20 bases. The CDR3 is 15 residues long. The CDR3 coding sequence is TGTGCCAGCAGCCCCCTTCTCCCTCGACTTAGTGGCTACACCTTC. This encodes CASSPLLPRLSGYTF.

The chain uses TRBV6-2 or TRBV6-3 and TRBJ1-5, with a weak D call TRBD1 (5 bases). Trimming pared 2 bases from V and 0 bases from J, leaving 17 bases between. CDR3 length: 18 residues. Germline lookup yields CDR1 MNHEY and CDR2 SVGEGT. CDR3 protein: CASSYHLLGQYSNQPQHF. CDR3 coding DNA: TGTGCCAGCAGTTACCACCTTCTTGGACAATATAGCAATCAGCCCCAGCATTTT.

This clone was seen ten or more times. The V gene is TRBV5-1, the J gene TRBJ1-6, with D possibly matching TRBD1 (6 bases). The germline CDR1 and CDR2 sequences are SGHRS and YFSETQ. The CDR3 is made up of 13 amino acids. The V and J ends lost 3 bases and 15 bases respectively, with 16 bases between them. CDR3 DNA: TGCGCCAGCAGCTGGTCGGACAGTACTCTCCTCCACTTT. Amino acids: CASSWSDSTLLHF.

This chain joins TRBV7-2 and TRBJ1-3, with D tentatively TRBD1 (6 bases). The length of the CDR3 is 14 residues. The germline V and J ends were trimmed by 3 bases and 4 bases, with 10 bases remaining between them. From germline, CDR1 is SGHTA and CDR2 FQGNSA. CDR3 DNA sequence: TGTGCCAGCAGCTTGTCAGGGGACGGAAACACCATATATTTT. Its translation: CASSLSGDGNTIYF.

The V call is TRBV5-1, the J call TRBJ2-3; 12 bases agree with TRBD2. The junction had 18 bases not matched to a gene; V was cut back by 6 bases and J by 4 bases. This CDR3 has 19 residues. The germline gives CDR1 SGHRS, CDR2 YFSETQ. The CDR3 is CASKRILAGGPGAADTQYF. DNA for the CDR3: TGCGCCAGCAAAAGAATCCTAGCGGGAGGGCCTGGGGCGGCAGATACGCAGTATTTT.

The CDR3 reads CSVPGTSGRAGEQFF. The CDR3 nucleotides are TGCAGCGTACCCGGGACTAGCGGGAGGGCCGGGGAGCAGTTCTTC. The rearrangement uses TRBV29-1 and TRBJ2-1, with 16 bases that match TRBD2. This CDR3 has 15 residues. The germline CDR1 and CDR2 sequences are SQVTM and ANQGSEA. V lost 6 bases and J lost 10; bases outside the gene matches: 9.

The chain has TRBV4-3 and TRBJ2-7; D gene ambiguous. The ends were cut back, 0 bases at V and 6 bases at J, with 9 bases in the middle. Germline CDR1 reads LGHNA; CDR2 reads YSLEER. CDR3 length: 13 residues. CDR3 loop: CASSQDSRAEQYF. The CDR3 nucleotides read TGCGCCAGCAGCCAAGATTCAAGAGCCGAGCAGTACTTC.

This rearrangement joins TRBV6-1 to TRBJ1-4, with a tentative D call TRBD1 (5 bases). Deletions cut 3 bases from V and 0 bases from J, with 11 bases between. The CDR3 is made up of 16 amino acids. Germline CDR1 and CDR2: MNHNS and SASEGT. The CDR3 protein is CASSDQGSATNEKLFF. The DNA for the CDR3 is TGTGCCAGCAGTGACCAGGGTTCTGCAACTAATGAAAAACTGTTTTTT.

The chain carries TRBV7-8 and TRBJ1-2; TRBD1 might be the D (5 bases). Deletions cut 5 bases from V and 4 bases from J, with 26 bases between. The CDR3 spans 18 residues. CDR1 and CDR2 (germline): SGHVS, FQNEAQ. CDR3 residues: CASSRLPYDRPTSYGYTF. The CDR3 DNA sequence: TGTGCCAGCAGCCGCCTCCCCTATGACAGACCCACCTCCTATGGCTACACCTTC.

The chain combines TRBV28 with TRBJ1-1; D not certain. V was pared by 8 bases and J by 8 bases, with 18 bases between. Germline values: CDR1 MDHEN, CDR2 SYDVKM. The CDR3 is made up of 13 amino acids. CDR3 protein: CASLSPQLYEAFF. The CDR3 DNA sequence: TGTGCCAGCCTCAGCCCACAGTTGTACGAAGCTTTCTTT. The full variable domain, rest sourced from reference TRBV28 and TRBJ1-1, is DVKVTQSSRYLVKRTGEKVFLECVQDMDHENMFWYRQDPGLGLRLIYFSYDVKMKEKGDIPEGYSVSREKKERFSLILESASTNQTSMYLCASLSPQLYEAFFGQGTRLTVV.

This clone has just a few counts. The chain links TRBV6-2 or TRBV6-3 to TRBJ2-1, with TRBD1 identical over 10 bases. The CDR3 covers 15 residues. V gave up 4 bases and J gave up 7 bases; unmatched junction bases: 7. Germline assignment: CDR1 MNHEY and CDR2 SVGEGT. The CDR3 DNA is TGTGCCAGCAGTTCCGGGACAGGGGTCAGTAATGAGCAGTTCTTC. Translation gives CASSSGTGVSNEQFF.

The chain joins TRBV7-3 to TRBJ2-6; possible D gene TRBD2, 6 bases. The germline CDR1 and CDR2 sequences are SGHTA and FQGTGA. V gave up 1 base and J gave up 4 bases, with 17 bases separating them. CDR3 length: 18 residues. The CDR3 loop reads CASSLRQSGAGGANVLTF. The CDR3 bases are TGTGCCAGCAGCTTAAGGCAATCCGGGGCGGGAGGGGCCAACGTCCTGACTTTC. Together with reference TRBV7-3 and TRBJ2-6, the CDR3 gives the full variable domain: GAGVSQTPSNKVTEKGKYVELRCDPISGHTALYWYRQSLGQGPEFLIYFQGTGAADDSGLPNDRFFAVRPEGSVSTLKIQRTERGDSAVYLCASSLRQSGAGGANVLTFGAGSRLTVL.

This clone was seen only a few times. J is TRBJ2-5 and V is TRBV2; 8 bases line up with TRBD2. This CDR3 is 13 amino acids long. The J segment lost 7 bases and the V segment lost 11 bases, leaving 12 bases of the junction unmatched. CDR1 SNHLY and CDR2 FYNNEI come from the germline V gene. This CDR3 reads CAQNQRGGWTQYF. The CDR3 nucleotides read TGTGCCCAGAACCAACGGGGGGGCTGGACCCAGTACTTC. The whole variable domain, remainder taken from reference TRBV2 and TRBJ2-5, is EPEVTQTPSHQVTQMGQEVILRCVPISNHLYFYWYRQILGQKVEFLVSFYNNEISEKSEIFDDQFSVERPDGSNFTLKIRSTKLEDSAMYFCAQNQRGGWTQYFGPGTRLLVL.

The chain recombines TRBV7-2 with TRBJ2-7; maybe TRBD2 (6 bases). Germline CDR1 SGHTA, CDR2 FQGNSA. The V end lost 1 base, the J end lost 2 bases, and 18 bases lay between the germline ends. CDR3 size: 17 residues. CDR3 DNA sequence: TGTGCCAGCAGCTTAGAGGCTGGGGGAGGAACCCCCTACGAGCAGTACTTC. Residues: CASSLEAGGGTPYEQYF.

J is TRBJ1-1 and V is TRBV7-9; 7 bases align to TRBD1. Germline CDR1 reads SEHNR; CDR2 reads FQNEAQ (reference sequence). J was trimmed by 7 bases and V by 1 base; bases with no gene match: 3. The CDR3 is 13 residues long. For the CDR3, the DNA is TGTGCCAGCAGCTTAGGGGACAGTCTTGAAGCTTTCTTT. The encoded protein is CASSLGDSLEAFF. Using reference TRBV7-9 and TRBJ1-1 for the parts outside the CDR3, the full variable domain is DTGVSQNPRHKITKRGQNVTFRCDPISEHNRLYWYRQTLGQGPEFLTYFQNEAQLEKSRLLSDRFSAERPKGSFSTLEIQRTEQGDSAMYLCASSLGDSLEAFFGQGTRLTVV.

The CDR3 DNA reads TGCGCCAGCAGATTGCAGGGGGGATCCTACAATGAGCAGTTCTTC. This codes for CASRLQGGSYNEQFF. The J gene is TRBJ2-1, the V gene TRBV5-1; the D gene is possibly TRBD1 (7 bases). Trimming removed 5 bases at V and 1 base at J, with 13 bases between. This CDR3 is 15 amino acids long. Per germline, CDR1 SGHRS and CDR2 YFSETQ.

This chain joins TRBV12-3 or TRBV12-4 and TRBJ2-1; possibly TRBD1 for D (6 bases). Trimming took 2 bases from V and 12 from J, leaving 11 bases between them. This CDR3 comprises 12 residues. CDR3: CASSLIGGAQFF. The CDR3 DNA sequence: TGTGCCAGCAGTTTAATTGGGGGCGCGCAGTTCTTC.

This chain links TRBV28 with TRBJ1-1, with TRBD1 as a possible D gene (5 bases). Trimming took 5 bases from V and 4 from J, leaving 11 bases between them. Germline V lookup: CDR1 MDHEN, CDR2 SYDVKM. The CDR3 is 13 amino acids. CDR3 protein: CASSRVQGTEAFF. The CDR3, as DNA: TGTGCCAGCAGTCGTGTCCAGGGCACTGAAGCTTTCTTT.

The rearrangement uses TRBV3-1 (or the pseudogene TRBV3-2) and TRBJ2-1, with 7 positions matching TRBD1. Looked up from germline, CDR1 is LGHDT and CDR2 is YNNKEL (reference sequence). CDR3 length: 16 residues. Germline trimming cut 0 bases from V and 5 bases from J; bases unmatched to any gene: 7. CDR3 loop: CASSQDTEGANNEQFF. The CDR3, as DNA: TGTGCCAGCAGCCAAGATACTGAGGGGGCCAACAATGAGCAGTTCTTC.

In this sample, this clone turned up once. The chain carries TRBV3-1 (or the pseudogene TRBV3-2) and TRBJ1-5; 8 positions match TRBD1. The CDR3 consists of 16 residues. Trimming at V came to 0 bases and at J to 4 bases, leaving 5 bases not matched to a gene. From germline, CDR1 is LGHDT and CDR2 YNNKEL (reference sequence). CDR3 amino acids: CASSQEGTGGNQPQHF. As DNA, the CDR3 is TGTGCCAGCAGCCAAGAAGGAACAGGGGGGAATCAGCCCCAGCATTTT.

The V and J genes are TRBV9 and TRBJ2-5; TRBD1 agrees at 7 bases. The V gene end was trimmed by 3 bases and the J gene end by 1 base; junction bases not matched to a gene: 3. This CDR3 is built from 14 residues. The V gene's germline CDR1 is SGDLS and CDR2 YYNGEE. Here the CDR3 reads CASSAWTGQETQYF. Written as DNA, the CDR3 is TGTGCCAGCAGCGCGTGGACAGGCCAAGAGACCCAGTACTTC.

The chain couples TRBV6-2 or TRBV6-3 to TRBJ2-3; perhaps TRBD1 as D (6 bases). Trimming took 2 bases from V and 8 from J, leaving 8 bases between them. The CDR3 sequence is 12 residues long. Germline CDR1 and CDR2: MNHEY and SVGEGT. The CDR3 loop reads CASSYQGGTQYF. DNA of the CDR3: TGTGCCAGCAGTTACCAAGGGGGTACGCAGTATTTT.

The chain has TRBV13 and TRBJ2-1, with D possibly being TRBD1 (7 bases). The ends were cut back, 6 bases at V and 6 bases at J, with 18 bases in the middle. The germline gives CDR1 PRHDT, CDR2 FYEKMQ (reference sequence). The CDR3 runs to 15 residues. CDR3: CASSYRPGGGNEQFF. The CDR3 DNA reads TGTGCCAGCAGTTACAGGCCAGGGGGAGGCAATGAGCAGTTCTTC.

This chain joins TRBV4-3 and TRBJ1-4; possibly TRBD1 for D (5 bases). There are 14 residues in the CDR3. Germline-derived CDR1 and CDR2 are LGHNA and YSLEER. Deletions cut 0 bases from V and 8 bases from J, with 10 bases between. In nucleotides, the CDR3 is TGCGCCAGCAGCCAAGATCCCCAGGGAGAAAAACTGTTTTTT. Its translation: CASSQDPQGEKLFF.

The chain employs TRBV9 and TRBJ1-2; D gene uncertain. Trimming removed 3 bases from V and 5 bases from J, with 17 bases in between. There are 15 residues in the CDR3. In germline, CDR1 is SGDLS, CDR2 YYNGEE. This chain's CDR3 is CASSAIRGPLYGYTF. The DNA of the CDR3 is TGTGCCAGCAGCGCGATCCGGGGTCCCCTGTATGGCTACACCTTC.

The CDR3 reads CASSEATGTGANVLTF. For the CDR3, the DNA is TGTGCCAGCAGTGAAGCGACAGGGACTGGGGCCAACGTCCTGACTTTC. The chain employs TRBV6-1 and TRBJ2-6; 7 bases agree with TRBD1. V lost 0 bases and J lost 2; bases outside the gene matches: 1. This CDR3 spans 16 amino acids. CDR1 and CDR2 (germline): MNHNS, SASEGT.

V gene TRBV11-2 combines with J gene TRBJ1-2; a possible D gene is TRBD1 (5 bases). The CDR3 consists of 13 residues. Germline CDR1 reads SGHAT; CDR2 reads FQNNGV. The V gene lost 2 bases and the J gene lost 3 bases, with 7 bases spanning the gap. This CDR3 is CASSLSGDYGYTF. CDR3 nucleotides: TGTGCCAGCAGCTTATCGGGGGACTATGGCTACACCTTC.

This chain uses TRBV28 with TRBJ2-2, with D possibly matching TRBD1 (5 bases). Germline CDR1 reads MDHEN; CDR2 reads SYDVKM. The CDR3 loop spans 14 amino acids. Trimming shortened V by 4 bases and J by 6 bases, and 12 bases separated the two germline ends. CDR3 sequence reads: CASSWGLKPGELFF. The CDR3 DNA reads TGTGCCAGCAGTTGGGGCCTCAAGCCCGGGGAGCTGTTTTTT.